This paragraph covers one T cell receptor beta chain sequence. This entry belongs to a study of pediatric ulcerative colitis. This CDR3 is built from 14 residues. Germline values: CDR1 ENHRY, CDR2 SYGVKD. V was pared by 1 base and J by 10 bases, with 14 bases between. TCRdb keeps only in-frame clones here, not all; method: immunoSEQ multiplex PCR. There are about 60,000 clones in the sample; about 87% occur only once, and about 1.5% lies in the top ten. The rearrangement uses TRBV10-3 and TRBJ2-1; D is unclear. The TCR comes from a boy between 10 and 17 years old who was a control in a study of pediatric ulcerative colitis. Sequencing was done on a sample of blood. The CDR3 here is CAISEFIDLGEQFF. The CDR3 DNA reads as TGTGCCATCAGTGAGTTTATCGACTTGGGCGAGCAGTTCTTC.